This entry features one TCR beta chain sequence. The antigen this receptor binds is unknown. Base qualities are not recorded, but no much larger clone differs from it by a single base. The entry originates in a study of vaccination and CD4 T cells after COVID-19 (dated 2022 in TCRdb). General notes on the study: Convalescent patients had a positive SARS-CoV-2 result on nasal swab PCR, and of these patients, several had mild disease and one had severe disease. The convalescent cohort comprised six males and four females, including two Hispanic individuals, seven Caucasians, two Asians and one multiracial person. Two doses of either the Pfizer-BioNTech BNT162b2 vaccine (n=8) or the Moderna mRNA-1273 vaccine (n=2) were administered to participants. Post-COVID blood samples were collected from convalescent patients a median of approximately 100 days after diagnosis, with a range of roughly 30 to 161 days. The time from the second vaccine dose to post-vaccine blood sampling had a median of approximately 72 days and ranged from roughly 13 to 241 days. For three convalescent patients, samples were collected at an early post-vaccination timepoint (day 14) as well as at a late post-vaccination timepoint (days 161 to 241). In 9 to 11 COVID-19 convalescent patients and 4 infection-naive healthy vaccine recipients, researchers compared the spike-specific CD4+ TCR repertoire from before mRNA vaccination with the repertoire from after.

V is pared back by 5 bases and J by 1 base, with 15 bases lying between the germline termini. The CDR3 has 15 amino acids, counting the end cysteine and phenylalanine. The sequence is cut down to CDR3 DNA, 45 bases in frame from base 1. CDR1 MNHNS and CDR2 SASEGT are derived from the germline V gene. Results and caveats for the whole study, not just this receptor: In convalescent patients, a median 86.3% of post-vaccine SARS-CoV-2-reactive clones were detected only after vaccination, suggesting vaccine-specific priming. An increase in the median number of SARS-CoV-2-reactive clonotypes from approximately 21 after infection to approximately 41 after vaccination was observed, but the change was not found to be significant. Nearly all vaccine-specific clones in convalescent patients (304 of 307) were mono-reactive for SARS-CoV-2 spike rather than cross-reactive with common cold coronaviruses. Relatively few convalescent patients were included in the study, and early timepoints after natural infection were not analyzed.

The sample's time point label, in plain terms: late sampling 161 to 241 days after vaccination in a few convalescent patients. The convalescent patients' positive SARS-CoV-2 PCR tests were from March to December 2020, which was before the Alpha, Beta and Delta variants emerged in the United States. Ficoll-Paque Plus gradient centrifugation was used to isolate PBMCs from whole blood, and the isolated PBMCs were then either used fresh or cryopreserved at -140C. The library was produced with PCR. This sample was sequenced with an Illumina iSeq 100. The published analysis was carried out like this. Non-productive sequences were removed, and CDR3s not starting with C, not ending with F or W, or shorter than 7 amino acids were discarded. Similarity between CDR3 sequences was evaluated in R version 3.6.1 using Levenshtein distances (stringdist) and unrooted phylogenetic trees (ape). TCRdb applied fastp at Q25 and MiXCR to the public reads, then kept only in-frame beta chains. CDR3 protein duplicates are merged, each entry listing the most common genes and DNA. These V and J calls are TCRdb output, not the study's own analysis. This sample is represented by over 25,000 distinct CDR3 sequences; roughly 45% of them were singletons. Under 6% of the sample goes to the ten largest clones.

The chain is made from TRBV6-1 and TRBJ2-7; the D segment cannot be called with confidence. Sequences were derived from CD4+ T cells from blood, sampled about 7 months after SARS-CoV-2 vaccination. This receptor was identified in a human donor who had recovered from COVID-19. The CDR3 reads CASSPDTDYSYEQYF. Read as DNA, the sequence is TGTGCCAGCAGTCCAGACACCGATTATTCCTACGAGCAGTACTTC.